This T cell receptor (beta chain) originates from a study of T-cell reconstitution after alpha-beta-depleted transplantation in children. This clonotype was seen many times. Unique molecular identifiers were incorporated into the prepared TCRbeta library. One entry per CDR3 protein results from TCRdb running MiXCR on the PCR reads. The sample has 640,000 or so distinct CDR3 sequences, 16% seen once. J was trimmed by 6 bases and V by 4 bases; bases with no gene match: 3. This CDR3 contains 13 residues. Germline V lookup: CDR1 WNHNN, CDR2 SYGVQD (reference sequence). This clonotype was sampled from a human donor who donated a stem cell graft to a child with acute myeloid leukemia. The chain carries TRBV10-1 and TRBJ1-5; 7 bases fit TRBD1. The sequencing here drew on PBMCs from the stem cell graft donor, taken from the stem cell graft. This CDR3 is CASSVTGSQPQHF. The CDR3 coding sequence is TGCGCCAGCAGTGTGACAGGGAGTCAGCCCCAGCATTTT.